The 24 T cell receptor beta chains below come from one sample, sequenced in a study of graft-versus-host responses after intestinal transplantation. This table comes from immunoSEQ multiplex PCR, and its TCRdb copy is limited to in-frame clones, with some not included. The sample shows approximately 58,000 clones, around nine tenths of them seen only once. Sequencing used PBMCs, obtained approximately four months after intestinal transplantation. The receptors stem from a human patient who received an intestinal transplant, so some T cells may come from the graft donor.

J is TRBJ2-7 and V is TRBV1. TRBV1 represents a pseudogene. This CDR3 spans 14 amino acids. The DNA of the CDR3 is TGCACCAAATGGGGGACCCGAGGCGCCTACGAGCAGTACTTC. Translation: CTKWGTRGAYEQYF.

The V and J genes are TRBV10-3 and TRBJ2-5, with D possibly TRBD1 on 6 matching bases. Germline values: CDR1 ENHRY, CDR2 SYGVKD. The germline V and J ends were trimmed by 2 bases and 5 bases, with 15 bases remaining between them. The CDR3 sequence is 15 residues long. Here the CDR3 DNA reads TGTGCCATCAGTGAGCCTGTACAGGGAACGGAGACCCAGTACTTC. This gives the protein CAISEPVQGTETQYF.

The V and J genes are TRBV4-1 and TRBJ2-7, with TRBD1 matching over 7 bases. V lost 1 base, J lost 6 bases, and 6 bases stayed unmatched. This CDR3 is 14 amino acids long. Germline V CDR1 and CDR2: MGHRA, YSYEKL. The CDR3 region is CASSQGDREREQYF. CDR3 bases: TGCGCCAGCAGCCAAGGAGACAGGGAACGCGAGCAGTACTTC.

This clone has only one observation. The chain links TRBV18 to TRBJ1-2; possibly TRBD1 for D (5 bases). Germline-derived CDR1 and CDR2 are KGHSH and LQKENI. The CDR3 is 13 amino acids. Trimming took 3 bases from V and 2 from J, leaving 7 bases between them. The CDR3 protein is CASSPGGNYGYTF. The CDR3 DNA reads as TGTGCCAGCTCACCGGGGGGGAACTATGGCTACACCTTC.

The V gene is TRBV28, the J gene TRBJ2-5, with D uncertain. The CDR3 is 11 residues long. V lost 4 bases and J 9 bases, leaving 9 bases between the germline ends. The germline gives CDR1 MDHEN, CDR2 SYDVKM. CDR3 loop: CASSSTFSQYF. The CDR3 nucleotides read TGTGCCAGCAGTTCCACTTTTTCCCAGTACTTC.

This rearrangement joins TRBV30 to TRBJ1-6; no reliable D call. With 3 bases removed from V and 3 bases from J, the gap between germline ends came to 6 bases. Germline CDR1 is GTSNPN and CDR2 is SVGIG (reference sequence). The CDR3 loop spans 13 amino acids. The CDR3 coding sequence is TGTGCCTGGAGACCGGGCTATAATTCACCCCTCCACTTT. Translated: CAWRPGYNSPLHF.

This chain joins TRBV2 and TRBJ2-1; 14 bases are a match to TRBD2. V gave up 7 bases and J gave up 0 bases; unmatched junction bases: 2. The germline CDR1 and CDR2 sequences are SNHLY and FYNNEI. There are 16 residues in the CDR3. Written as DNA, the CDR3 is TGTGCCAGCATTGGGACTAGCGGGAGCTCCTACAATGAGCAGTTCTTC. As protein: CASIGTSGSSYNEQFF.

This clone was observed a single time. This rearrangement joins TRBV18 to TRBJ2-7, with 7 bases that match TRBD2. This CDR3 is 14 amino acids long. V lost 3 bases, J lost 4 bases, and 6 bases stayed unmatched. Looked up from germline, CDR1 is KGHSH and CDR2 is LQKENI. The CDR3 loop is CASSPDWGGYEQYF. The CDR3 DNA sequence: TGTGCCAGCTCACCTGATTGGGGGGGATACGAGCAGTACTTC.

CDR3 in amino acids: CASSQGQGGYEQYF. In DNA, the CDR3 is TGTGCCAGCTCACAGGGACAGGGGGGCTACGAGCAGTACTTC. V is TRBV18 and J is TRBJ2-7, with 11 positions matching TRBD1. V lost 4 bases, J lost 3 bases, and 2 bases stayed unmatched. CDR1 and CDR2 (germline): KGHSH, LQKENI. The CDR3 consists of 14 residues. Complete variable domain (other parts from reference TRBV18 and TRBJ2-7): NAGVMQNPRHLVRRRGQEARLRCSPMKGHSHVYWYRQLPEEGLKFMVYLQKENIIDESGMPKERFSAEFPKEGPSILRIQQVVRGDSAAYFCASSQGQGGYEQYFGPGTRLTVT.

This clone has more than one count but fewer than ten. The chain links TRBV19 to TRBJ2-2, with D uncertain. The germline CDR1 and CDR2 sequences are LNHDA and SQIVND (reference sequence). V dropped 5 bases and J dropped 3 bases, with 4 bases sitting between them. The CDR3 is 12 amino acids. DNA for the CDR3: TGTGCCAGTAGTCCCGACACCGGGGAGCTGTTTTTT. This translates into CASSPDTGELFF.

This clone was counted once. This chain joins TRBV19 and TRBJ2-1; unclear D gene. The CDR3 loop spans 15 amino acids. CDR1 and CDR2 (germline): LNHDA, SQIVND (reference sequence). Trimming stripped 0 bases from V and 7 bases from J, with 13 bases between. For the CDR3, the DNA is TGTGCCAGTAGTATAGATCCCCCCGGTTGGAATGAGCAGTTCTTC. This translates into CASSIDPPGWNEQFF. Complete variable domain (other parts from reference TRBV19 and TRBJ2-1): DGGITQSPKYLFRKEGQNVTLSCEQNLNHDAMYWYRQDPGQGLRLIYYSQIVNDFQKGDIAEGYSVSREKKESFPLTVTSAQKNPTAFYLCASSIDPPGWNEQFFGPGTRLTVL.

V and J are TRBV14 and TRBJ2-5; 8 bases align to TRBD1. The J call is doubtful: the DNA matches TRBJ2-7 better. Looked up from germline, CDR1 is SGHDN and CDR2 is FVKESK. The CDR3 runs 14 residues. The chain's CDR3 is CASSPWDRTYEQYF. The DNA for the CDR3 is TGTGCCAGCAGCCCCTGGGACAGGACCTACGAGCAGTACTTC.

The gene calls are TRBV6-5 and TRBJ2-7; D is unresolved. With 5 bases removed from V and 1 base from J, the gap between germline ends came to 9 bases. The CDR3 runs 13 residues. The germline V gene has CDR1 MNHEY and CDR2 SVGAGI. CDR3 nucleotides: TGTGCCAGCAGTCCCGACGCATCCTACGAGCAGTACTTC. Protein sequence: CASSPDASYEQYF.

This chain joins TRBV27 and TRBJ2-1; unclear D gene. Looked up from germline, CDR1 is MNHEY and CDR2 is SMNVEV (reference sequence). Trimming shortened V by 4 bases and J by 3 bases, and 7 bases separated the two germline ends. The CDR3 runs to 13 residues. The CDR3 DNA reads TGTGCCAGCAGTTCAAGTCTCTACAATGAGCAGTTCTTC. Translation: CASSSSLYNEQFF.

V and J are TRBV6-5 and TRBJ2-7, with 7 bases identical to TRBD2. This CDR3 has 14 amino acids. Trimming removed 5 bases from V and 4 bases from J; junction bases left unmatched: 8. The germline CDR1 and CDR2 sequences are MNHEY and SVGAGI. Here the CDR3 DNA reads TGTGCCAGCAGTACGGGCGGGAGTAGATACGAGCAGTACTTC. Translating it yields CASSTGGSRYEQYF.

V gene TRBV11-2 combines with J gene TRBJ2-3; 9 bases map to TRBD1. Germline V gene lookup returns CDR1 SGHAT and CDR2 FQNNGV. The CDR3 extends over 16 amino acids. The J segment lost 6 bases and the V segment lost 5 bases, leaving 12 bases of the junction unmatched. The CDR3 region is CASSTPGQGILDTQYF. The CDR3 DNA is TGTGCCAGCAGCACCCCAGGACAGGGGATATTGGATACGCAGTATTTT.

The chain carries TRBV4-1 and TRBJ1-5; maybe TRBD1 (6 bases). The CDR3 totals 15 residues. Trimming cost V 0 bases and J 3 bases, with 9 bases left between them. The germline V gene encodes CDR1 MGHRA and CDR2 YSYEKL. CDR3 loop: CASSQDRGLNQPQHF. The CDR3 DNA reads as TGCGCCAGCAGCCAAGACAGGGGACTCAATCAGCCCCAGCATTTT.

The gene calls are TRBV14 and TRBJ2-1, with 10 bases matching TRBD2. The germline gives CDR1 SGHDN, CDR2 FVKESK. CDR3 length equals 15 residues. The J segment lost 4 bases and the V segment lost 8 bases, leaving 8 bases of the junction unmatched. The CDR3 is CASFRTSGPYNEQFF. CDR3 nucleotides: TGTGCCAGCTTTAGGACTAGCGGACCTTACAATGAGCAGTTCTTC.

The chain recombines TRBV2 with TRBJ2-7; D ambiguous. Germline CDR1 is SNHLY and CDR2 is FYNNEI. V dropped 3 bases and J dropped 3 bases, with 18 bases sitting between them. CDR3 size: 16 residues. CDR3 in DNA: TGTGCCAGCAGTGATCGGGCTCAAATAGAGGTCTACGAGCAGTACTTC. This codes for CASSDRAQIEVYEQYF.

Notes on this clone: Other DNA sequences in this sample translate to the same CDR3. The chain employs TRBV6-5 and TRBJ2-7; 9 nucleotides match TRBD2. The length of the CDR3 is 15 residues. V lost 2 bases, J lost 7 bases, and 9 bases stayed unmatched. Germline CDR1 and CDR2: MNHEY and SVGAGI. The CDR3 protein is CASSYGLAGSGEQYF. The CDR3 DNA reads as TGTGCCAGCAGTTACGGCCTAGCGGGATCTGGGGAGCAGTACTTC.

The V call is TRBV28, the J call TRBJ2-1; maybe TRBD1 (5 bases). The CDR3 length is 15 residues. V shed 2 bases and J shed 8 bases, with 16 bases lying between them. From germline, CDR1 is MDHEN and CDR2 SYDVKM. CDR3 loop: CASSLGAGNGHEQFF. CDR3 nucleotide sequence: TGTGCCAGCAGTTTAGGGGCAGGGAATGGCCATGAGCAGTTCTTC.

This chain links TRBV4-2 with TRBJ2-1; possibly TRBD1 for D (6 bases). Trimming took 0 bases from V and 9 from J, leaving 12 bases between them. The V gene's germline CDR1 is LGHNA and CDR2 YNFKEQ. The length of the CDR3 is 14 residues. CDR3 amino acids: CASSQENRESEQFF. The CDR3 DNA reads TGTGCCAGCAGCCAAGAGAACAGGGAAAGTGAGCAGTTCTTC.

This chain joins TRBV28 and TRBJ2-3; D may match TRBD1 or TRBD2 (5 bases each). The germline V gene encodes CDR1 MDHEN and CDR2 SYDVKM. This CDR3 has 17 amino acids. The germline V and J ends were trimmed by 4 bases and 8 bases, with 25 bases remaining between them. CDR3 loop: CASSSPAPGLLRATQYF. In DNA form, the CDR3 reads TGTGCCAGCAGTTCCCCGGCTCCCGGACTGCTCAGGGCTACGCAGTATTTT.

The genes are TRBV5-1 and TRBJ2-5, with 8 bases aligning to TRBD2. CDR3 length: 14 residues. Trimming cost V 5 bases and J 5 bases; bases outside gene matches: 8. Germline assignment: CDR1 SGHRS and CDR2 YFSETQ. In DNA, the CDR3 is TGCGCCAGCAGATGGTCGGGACTAGTGGAGACCCAGTACTTC. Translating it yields CASRWSGLVETQYF.